This is a list of T cell receptor beta chains from one sample in a study of T cell repertoires and Cas9 in healthy adults. Profiling relied on immunoSEQ multiplex PCR, and the TCRdb table lists in-frame clones only, not all of them. The data show tens of thousands of clones, 80% to 95% seen once. Sequenced sample: CD4+ effector T cells (CD127+, CD25-, CD137-, CD154-) from PBMCs; culture status not recorded. All receptors come from a human donor in good health. Each CDR3 is given with its conserved first and last residue. A D gene is named only where the DNA matches it firmly. Clone size is given for some rows only: seen once, a few or many times, or a class if the clone is expanded.

NA	TRBD2	TRBV11-2	TRBJ2-1	TGTGCCAGCAGCTGGGAGGGACTAGCGGGAGTCCATGAGCAGTTCTTC	CASSWEGLAGVHEQFF
NA	NA	TRBV5-6	TRBJ2-4	TGTGCCAGCAGCCGGTACGACCTAGCCAAAAACATTCAGTACTTC	CASSRYDLAKNIQYF
NA	TRBD2	TRBV9	TRBJ2-1	TGTGCCAGCAGCGCCCCGACTAGCGGGGGGATCGCTAGCTCCTACAATGAGCAGTTCTTC	CASSAPTSGGIASSYNEQFF
NA	NA	TRBV18	TRBJ2-1	TGTGCCAGCTCACCACCGGTAGGGTCCCATCACAATGAGCAGTTCTTC	CASSPPVGSHHNEQFF
NA	NA	TRBV10-3	TRBJ2-3	TGTGCCATCAAGCCAGGACAGAACACAGATACGCAGTATTTT	CAIKPGQNTDTQYF
NA	TRBD2	TRBV2	TRBJ2-2	TGTGCCAGCATTGGGACTAGCGGGAGCACCGGGGAGCTGTTTTTT	CASIGTSGSTGELFF
NA	TRBD2	TRBV19	TRBJ2-1	TGTGCCAGTAGTATATTAGCGGGAGAGAGTGAGCAGTTCTTC	CASSILAGESEQFF
NA	NA	TRBV4-1	TRBJ1-6	TGCGCCAGCAGCCAAGATCAGTCAGGGGACCCACGACCCTTT	CASSQDQSGDPRPF
NA	NA	TRBV5-4	TRBJ1-5	TGTGCCAGCAGCCAAGGGACCGACAGCAATCAGCCCCAGCATTTT	CASSQGTDSNQPQHF
NA	TRBD1	TRBV19	TRBJ1-5	TGTGCCAGTAGTATAAAACAGGGGGATCAGCCCCAGCATTTT	CASSIKQGDQPQHF
NA	TRBD1	TRBV5-5	TRBJ1-1	TGTGCCAGCAGTGCCGGGACAGGGATTGCTTTCTTT	CASSAGTGIAFF
NA	NA	TRBV28	TRBJ1-2	TGTGCCAGCAGTATGTTGTCAGGGAACTACACCTTC	CASSMLSGNYTF
once	NA	TRBV18	TRBJ1-3	TGTGCCAGCTCACCATTGGCGGACCCCTCTGGAAACACCATATATTTT	CASSPLADPSGNTIYF
few	NA	TRBV19	TRBJ2-7	TGTGCCAGTAGTATTTCAACAGCCTCCTACGAGCAGTACTTC	CASSISTASYEQYF
medium-sized	NA	TRBV11-3	TRBJ2-3	TGTGCCAGCAGCCCGACGGGTCTTTCAGATACGCAGTATTTT	CASSPTGLSDTQYF
NA	NA	TRBV5-4	TRBJ2-5	TGTGCCAGCAAAAGAACGGGGTACATCCAAGAGACCCAGTACTTC	CASKRTGYIQETQYF